This T cell receptor (beta chain) came from a study of siplizumab effects on memory and regulatory T cells. The germline V and J ends were trimmed by 5 bases and 5 bases, with 13 bases remaining between them. Germline V gene data show CDR1 as LNHDA and CDR2 as SQIVND (reference sequence). The CDR3 runs to 15 residues. Turning to this clone: What it binds is unknown.

TCRdb keeps only in-frame clones here, not all; method: immunoSEQ multiplex PCR. The sample records roughly 26,000 clones, roughly 84% being singletons. Study results and limitations: Unstimulated naive T cells seemed to show more diversity than memory cells did, and they also seemed to be among the major contributors to the alloresponse.

This clonotype originated in a human donor in good health. Input material: memory CD4+ T cells sorted from blood. This rearrangement joins TRBV19 to TRBJ1-6; a possible D gene is TRBD1 (5 bases). The CDR3 region has the DNA TGTGCCAGTAGTCCGCCAGGGAACCATAATTCACCCCTCCACTTT. It encodes CASSPPGNHNSPLHF. The entire variable domain, with the rest obtained from reference TRBV19 and TRBJ1-6, is as follows: DGGITQSPKYLFRKEGQNVTLSCEQNLNHDAMYWYRQDPGQGLRLIYYSQIVNDFQKGDIAEGYSVSREKKESFPLTVTSAQKNPTAFYLCASSPPGNHNSPLHFGNGTRLTVT.